This TCR beta chain was sequenced for a study of T cell repertoires in cytomegalovirus infection. With regard to this clonotype: What it binds is not known.

TCRdb re-called the reads with MiXCR, one entry per CDR3 protein. The sample includes approximately 1,000,000 distinct CDR3 sequences, around 32% seen only once; the top ten take around an eighth. This CDR3 comprises 13 residues. Germline assignment: CDR1 MNHEY and CDR2 SVGEGT. Trimming took 6 bases from V and 5 from J, leaving 13 bases between them. Sequences were derived from cultured CD8+ T cells from PBMCs, sampled from culture after CMV antigen stimulation. The sequence derives from a human donor in good health (CMV status not recorded). Some clones in this sample may be carry-over from other donors' samples. The chain recombines TRBV6-2 or TRBV6-3 with TRBJ2-5; no firm D call. The CDR3 region is CASREKHWETQYF. For the CDR3, the DNA is TGTGCCAGCAGAGAAAAGCACTGGGAGACCCAGTACTTC.